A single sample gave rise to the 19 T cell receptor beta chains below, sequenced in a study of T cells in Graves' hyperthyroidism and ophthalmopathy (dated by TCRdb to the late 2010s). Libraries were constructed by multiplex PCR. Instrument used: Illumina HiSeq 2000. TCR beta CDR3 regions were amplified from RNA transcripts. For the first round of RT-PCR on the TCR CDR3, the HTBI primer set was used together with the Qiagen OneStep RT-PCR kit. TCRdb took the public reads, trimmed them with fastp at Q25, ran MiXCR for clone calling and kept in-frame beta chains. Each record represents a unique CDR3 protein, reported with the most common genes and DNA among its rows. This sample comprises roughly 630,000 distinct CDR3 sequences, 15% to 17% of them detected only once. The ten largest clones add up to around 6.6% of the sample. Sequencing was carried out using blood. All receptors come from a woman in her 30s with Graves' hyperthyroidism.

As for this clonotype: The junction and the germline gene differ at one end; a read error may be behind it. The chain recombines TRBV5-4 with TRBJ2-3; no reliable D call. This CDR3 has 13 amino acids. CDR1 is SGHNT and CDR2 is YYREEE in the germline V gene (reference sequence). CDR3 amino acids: CPSSLVVRDTQYF. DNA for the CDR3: TGTCCCAGCAGCTTGGTGGTCCGAGATACGCAGTATTTT.

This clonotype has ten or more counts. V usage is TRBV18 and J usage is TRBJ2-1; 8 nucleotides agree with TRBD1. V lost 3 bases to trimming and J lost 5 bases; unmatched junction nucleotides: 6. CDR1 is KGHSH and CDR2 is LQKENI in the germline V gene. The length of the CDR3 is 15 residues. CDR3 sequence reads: CASSPSQGAHNEQFF. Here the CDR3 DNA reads TGTGCCAGCTCACCGTCGCAGGGGGCACACAATGAGCAGTTCTTC.

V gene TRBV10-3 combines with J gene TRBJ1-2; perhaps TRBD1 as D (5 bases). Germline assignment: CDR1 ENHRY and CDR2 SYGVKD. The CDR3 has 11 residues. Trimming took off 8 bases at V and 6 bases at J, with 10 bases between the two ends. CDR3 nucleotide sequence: TGTGCCATCTTCGGGACCGATGGCTACACCTTC. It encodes CAIFGTDGYTF.

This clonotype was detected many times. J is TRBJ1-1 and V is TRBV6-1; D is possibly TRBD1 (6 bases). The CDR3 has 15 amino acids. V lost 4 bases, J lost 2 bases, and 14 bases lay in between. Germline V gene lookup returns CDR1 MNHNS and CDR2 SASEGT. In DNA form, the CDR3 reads TGTGCCAGCAGTGGGTATGTGGACAGAAACACTGAAGCTTTCTTT. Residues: CASSGYVDRNTEAFF.

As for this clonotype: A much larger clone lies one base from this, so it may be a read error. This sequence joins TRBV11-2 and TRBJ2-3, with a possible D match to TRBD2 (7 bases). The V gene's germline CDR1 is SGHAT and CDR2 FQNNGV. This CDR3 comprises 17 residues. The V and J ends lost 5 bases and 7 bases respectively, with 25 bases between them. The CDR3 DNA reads TGTGCCAGCAGCATAACCACCACTAACGGGGGGCCGAATACGCAGTATTTT. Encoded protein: CASSITTTNGGPNTQYF.

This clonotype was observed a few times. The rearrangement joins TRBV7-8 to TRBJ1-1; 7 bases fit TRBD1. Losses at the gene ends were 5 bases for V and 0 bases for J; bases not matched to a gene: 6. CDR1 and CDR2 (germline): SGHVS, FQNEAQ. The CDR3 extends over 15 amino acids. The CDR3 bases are TGTGCCAGCAGCCCCCGGGGACAGATGAACACTGAAGCTTTCTTT. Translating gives CASSPRGQMNTEAFF.

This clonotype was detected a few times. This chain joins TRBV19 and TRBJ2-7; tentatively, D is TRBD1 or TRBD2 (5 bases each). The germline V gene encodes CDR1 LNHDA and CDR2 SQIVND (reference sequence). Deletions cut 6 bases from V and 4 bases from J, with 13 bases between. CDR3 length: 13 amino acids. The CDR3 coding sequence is TGTGCCAGTAGGGCGAGGGGCGGGTACGAGCAGTACTTC. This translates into CASRARGGYEQYF.

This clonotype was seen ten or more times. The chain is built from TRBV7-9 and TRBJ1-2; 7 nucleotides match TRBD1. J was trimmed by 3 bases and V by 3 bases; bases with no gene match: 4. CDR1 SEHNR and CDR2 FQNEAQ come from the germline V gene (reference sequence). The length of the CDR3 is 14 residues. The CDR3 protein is CASSFADRDYGYTF. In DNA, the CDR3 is TGTGCCAGCAGCTTCGCCGACAGGGACTATGGCTACACCTTC.

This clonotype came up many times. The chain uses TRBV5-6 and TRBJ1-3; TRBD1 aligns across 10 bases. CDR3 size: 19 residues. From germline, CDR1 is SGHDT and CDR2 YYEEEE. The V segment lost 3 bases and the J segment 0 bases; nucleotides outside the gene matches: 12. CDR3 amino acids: CASSSRPTGGYYSGNTIYF. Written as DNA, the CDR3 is TGTGCCAGCAGCTCTCGACCGACAGGGGGCTACTACTCTGGAAACACCATATATTTT.

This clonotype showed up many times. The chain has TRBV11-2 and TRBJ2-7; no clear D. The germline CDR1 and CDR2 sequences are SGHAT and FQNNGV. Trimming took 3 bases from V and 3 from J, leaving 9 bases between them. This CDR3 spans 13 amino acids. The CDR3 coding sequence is TGTGCCAGCAGCTTCACGGCGCGCTACGAGCAGTACTTC. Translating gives CASSFTARYEQYF.

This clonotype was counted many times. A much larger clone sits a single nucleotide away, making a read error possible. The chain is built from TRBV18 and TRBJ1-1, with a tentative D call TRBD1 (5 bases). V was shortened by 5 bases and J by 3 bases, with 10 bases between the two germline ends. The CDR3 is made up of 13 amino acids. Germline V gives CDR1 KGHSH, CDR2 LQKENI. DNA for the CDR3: TGTGCCAGCTCAACAGGAACGGACACTGAAGCTTTCTTT. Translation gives CASSTGTDTEAFF.

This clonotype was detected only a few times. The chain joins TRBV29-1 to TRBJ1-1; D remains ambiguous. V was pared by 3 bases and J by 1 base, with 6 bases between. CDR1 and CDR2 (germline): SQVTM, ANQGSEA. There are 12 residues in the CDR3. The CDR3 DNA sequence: TGCAGCGTTGATGGCGGGAACACTGAAGCTTTCTTT. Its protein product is CSVDGGNTEAFF.

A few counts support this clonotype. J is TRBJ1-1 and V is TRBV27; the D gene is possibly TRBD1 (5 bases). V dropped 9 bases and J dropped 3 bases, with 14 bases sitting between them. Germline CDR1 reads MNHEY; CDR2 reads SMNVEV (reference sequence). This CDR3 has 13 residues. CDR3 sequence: CASGLGVYTEAFF. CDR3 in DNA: TGTGCCAGTGGGCTAGGGGTTTACACTGAAGCTTTCTTT.

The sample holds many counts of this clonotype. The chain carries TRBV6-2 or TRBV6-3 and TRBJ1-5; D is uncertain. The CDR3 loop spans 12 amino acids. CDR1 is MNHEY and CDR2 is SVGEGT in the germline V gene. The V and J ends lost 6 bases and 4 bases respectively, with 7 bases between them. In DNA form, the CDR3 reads TGTGCCAGCAGGATTGGAAATCAGCCCCAGCATTTT. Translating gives CASRIGNQPQHF.

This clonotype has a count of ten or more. Here the CDR3 reads CASTPGLARGNEQFF. The CDR3 coding sequence is TGTGCCAGCACCCCGGGACTAGCGCGAGGAAATGAGCAGTTCTTC. This chain connects TRBV2 to TRBJ2-1, with 10 nucleotides matching TRBD2. Germline V gene lookup returns CDR1 SNHLY and CDR2 FYNNEI. This CDR3 contains 15 residues. The ends lost 7 bases at V and 7 bases at J; junction bases unmatched: 10.

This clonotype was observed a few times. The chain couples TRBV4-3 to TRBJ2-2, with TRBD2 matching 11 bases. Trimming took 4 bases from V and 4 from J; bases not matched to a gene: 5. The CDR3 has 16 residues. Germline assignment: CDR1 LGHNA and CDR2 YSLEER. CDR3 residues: CASSPFSGRGTGELFF. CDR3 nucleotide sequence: TGCGCCAGCAGCCCGTTTAGCGGGAGGGGCACCGGGGAGCTGTTTTTT.

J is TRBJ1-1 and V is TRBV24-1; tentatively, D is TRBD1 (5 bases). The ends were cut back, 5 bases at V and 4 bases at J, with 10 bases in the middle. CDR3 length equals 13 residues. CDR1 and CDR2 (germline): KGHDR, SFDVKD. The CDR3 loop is CATSGDRSTEAFF. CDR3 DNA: TGTGCCACCAGTGGGGACCGGAGCACTGAAGCTTTCTTT.

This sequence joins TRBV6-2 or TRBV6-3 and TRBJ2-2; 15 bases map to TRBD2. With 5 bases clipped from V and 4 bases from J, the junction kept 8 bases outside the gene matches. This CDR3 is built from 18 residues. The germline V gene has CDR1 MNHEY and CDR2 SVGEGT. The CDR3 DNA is TGTGCCAGCAGTAGGGGACTAGCGGGAGGAGAGAGCACCGGGGAGCTGTTTTTT. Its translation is CASSRGLAGGESTGELFF.

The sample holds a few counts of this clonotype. CDR3 sequence reads: CASSQRRGATSTEAFF. The CDR3 bases are TGTGCCAGCAGCCAACGCCGGGGGGCGACGAGCACTGAAGCTTTCTTT. The chain combines TRBV25-1 with TRBJ1-1, with D possibly being TRBD1 (6 bases). Trimming took off 6 bases at V and 4 bases at J, with 21 bases between the two ends. CDR1 MGHDK and CDR2 SYGVNS come from the germline V gene. The CDR3 has 16 amino acids.